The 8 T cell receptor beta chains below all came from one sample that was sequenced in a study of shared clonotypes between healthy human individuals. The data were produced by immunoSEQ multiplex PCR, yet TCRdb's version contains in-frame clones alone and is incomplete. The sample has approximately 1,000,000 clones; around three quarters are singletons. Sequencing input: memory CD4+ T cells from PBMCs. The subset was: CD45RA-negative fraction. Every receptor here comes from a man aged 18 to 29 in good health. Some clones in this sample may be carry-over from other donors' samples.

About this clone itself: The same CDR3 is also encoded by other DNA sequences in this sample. CDR3 DNA: TGTGCCAGCAGCTCATATCCCAGGGGCTTGGGGGGCTACACCTTC. This encodes CASSSYPRGLGGYTF. The V and J genes are TRBV7-9 and TRBJ1-2; TRBD1 might be the D (6 bases). In germline, CDR1 is SEHNR, CDR2 FQNEAQ (reference sequence). V was pared by 4 bases and J by 8 bases, with 20 bases between. The CDR3 runs to 15 residues. Full variable domain (rest looked up from reference TRBV7-9 and TRBJ1-2): DTGVSQNPRHKITKRGQNVTFRCDPISEHNRLYWYRQTLGQGPEFLTYFQNEAQLEKSRLLSDRFSAERPKGSFSTLEIQRTEQGDSAMYLCASSSYPRGLGGYTFGSGTRLTVV.

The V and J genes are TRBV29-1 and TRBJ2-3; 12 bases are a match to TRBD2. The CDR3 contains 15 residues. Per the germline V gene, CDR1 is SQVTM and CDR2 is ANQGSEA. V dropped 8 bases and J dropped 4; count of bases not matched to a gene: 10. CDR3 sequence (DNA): TGCAGCTCCTCCCTACCTAGCGGGAGGGCAGATACGCAGTATTTT. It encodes CSSSLPSGRADTQYF.

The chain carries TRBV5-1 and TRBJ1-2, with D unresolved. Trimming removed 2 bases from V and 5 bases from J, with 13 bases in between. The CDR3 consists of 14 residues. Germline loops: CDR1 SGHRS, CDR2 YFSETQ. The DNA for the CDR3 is TGCGCCAGCAGCTTCGCATCAGCGCCTTATGGCTACACCTTC. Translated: CASSFASAPYGYTF.

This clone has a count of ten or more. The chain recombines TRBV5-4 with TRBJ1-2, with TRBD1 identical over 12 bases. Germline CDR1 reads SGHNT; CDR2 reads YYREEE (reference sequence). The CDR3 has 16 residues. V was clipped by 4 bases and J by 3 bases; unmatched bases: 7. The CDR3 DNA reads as TGTGCCAGCAGCGGGACAGGGGGCGTATATGACTATGGCTACACCTTC. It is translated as CASSGTGGVYDYGYTF.

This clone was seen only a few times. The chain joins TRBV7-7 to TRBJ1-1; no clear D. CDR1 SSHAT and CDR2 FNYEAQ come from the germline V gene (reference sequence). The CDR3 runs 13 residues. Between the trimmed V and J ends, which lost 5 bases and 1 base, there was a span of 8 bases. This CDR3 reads CASSRHQNTEAFF. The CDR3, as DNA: TGTGCCAGCAGCCGACACCAGAACACTGAAGCTTTCTTT.

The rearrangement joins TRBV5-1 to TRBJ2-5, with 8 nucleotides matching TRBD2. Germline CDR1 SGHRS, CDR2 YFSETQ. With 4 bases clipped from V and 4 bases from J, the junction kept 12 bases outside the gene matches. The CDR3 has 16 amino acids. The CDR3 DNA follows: TGCGCCAGCAGCCCAAACTCCGGGGGGGGAGTAGAGACCCAGTACTTC. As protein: CASSPNSGGGVETQYF. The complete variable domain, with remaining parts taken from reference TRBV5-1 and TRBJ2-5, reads KAGVTQTPRYLIKTRGQQVTLSCSPISGHRSVSWYQQTPGQGLQFLFEYFSETQRNKGNFPGRFSGRQFSNSRSEMNVSTLELGDSALYLCASSPNSGGGVETQYFGPGTRLLVL.

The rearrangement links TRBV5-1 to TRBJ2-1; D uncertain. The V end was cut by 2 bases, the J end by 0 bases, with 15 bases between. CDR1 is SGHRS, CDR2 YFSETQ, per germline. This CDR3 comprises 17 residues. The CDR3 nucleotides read TGCGCCAGCAGCTTTTACCCCTCAGAGAGCTCCTACAATGAGCAGTTCTTC. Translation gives CASSFYPSESSYNEQFF. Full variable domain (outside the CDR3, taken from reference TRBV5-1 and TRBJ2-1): KAGVTQTPRYLIKTRGQQVTLSCSPISGHRSVSWYQQTPGQGLQFLFEYFSETQRNKGNFPGRFSGRQFSNSRSEMNVSTLELGDSALYLCASSFYPSESSYNEQFFGPGTRLTVL.

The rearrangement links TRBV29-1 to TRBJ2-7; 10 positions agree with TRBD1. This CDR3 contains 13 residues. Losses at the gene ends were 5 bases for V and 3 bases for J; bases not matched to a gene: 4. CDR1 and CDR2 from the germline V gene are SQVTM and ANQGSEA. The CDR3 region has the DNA TGCAGCGTTCTTGACAGGGGGCGCTACGAGCAGTACTTC. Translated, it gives CSVLDRGRYEQYF.